Given below is one T cell receptor beta chain in context. Its specificity is not known. This entry comes from a study of OX40 agonist ivuxolimab in advanced cancers. It was autoimmune disease history or systemic immunosuppression that excluded patients. This CDR3 is built from 15 residues. Per germline, CDR1 MDHEN and CDR2 SYDVKM. V was cut by 2 bases and J by 4 bases, with 14 bases left in between. The assay was immunoSEQ multiplex PCR, and TCRdb's table has in-frame clones only and misses some. The sample records 20,000 to 25,000 clones, approximately 91% being singletons. Study-wide results and limits: Fewer expanded clones were found on average in CD4+ than in CD8+ T cells.

The sample here was CD4+ or CD8+ T cells sorted from blood, taken in a trial of the OX40 agonist ivuxolimab. The chain joins TRBV28 to TRBJ1-2, with D tentatively TRBD1 (6 bases). This clonotype originated in an adult with an advanced solid tumor such as melanoma, head and neck, liver or kidney cancer. This chain's CDR3 is CASSLDSGAGYGYTF. DNA for the CDR3: TGTGCCAGCAGTTTAGACTCGGGGGCGGGCTATGGCTACACCTTC.